The rows below give T cell receptor beta chains drawn from one sample of a study of shared clonotypes between healthy human individuals. Profiled with immunoSEQ multiplex PCR; TCRdb holds only in-frame clones, not every one. The data contain some 1,100,000 clones, roughly 74% of them seen just once; the ten biggest clones take up approximately 0.56%. The sequencing sample was made of memory CD4+ T cells from PBMCs. The receptors derive from a man aged 18-30 years in good health. Some clones in this sample may be carry-over from other donors' samples. The CDR3 runs from the conserved cysteine through the conserved F or W. D genes are given only for firm matches. For some rows the clone size is stated as once, few or many, or as a class when expanded; others skip it.

>.|TRBJ2-1|TRBV25-1|.
CASSADLGPGNEQFF
TGTGCCAGCAGTGCCGACTTGGGGCCTGGCAATGAGCAGTTCTTC
>TRBD1|TRBJ2-7|TRBV7-9|few
CASSGGQAQYEQYF
TGTGCCAGCAGCGGGGGACAGGCTCAATACGAGCAGTACTTC
>.|TRBJ1-1|TRBV28|.
CASSSGGPSNTEAFF
TGTGCCAGCAGTTCCGGGGGGCCTTCGAACACTGAAGCTTTCTTT
>.|TRBJ2-6|TRBV30|.
CAWKWGTGANVLTF
TGTGCCTGGAAATGGGGTACCGGGGCCAACGTCCTGACTTTC
>TRBD2|TRBJ2-3|TRBV5-1|once
CASSRGLAGGTTDTQYF
TGCGCCAGCAGCCGCGGACTAGCGGGAGGCACCACAGATACGCAGTATTTT
>.|TRBJ1-2|TRBV6-5|.
CASSYSGLTYNYGYTF
TGTGCCAGCAGTTACTCAGGGTTGACCTACAACTATGGCTACACCTTC
>.|TRBJ2-1|TRBV9|.
CASSLALQAHNEQFF
TGTGCCAGCAGCCTCGCACTGCAGGCGCACAATGAGCAGTTCTTC
>.|TRBJ2-3|TRBV6-5|.
CASSPRAVYTDTQYF
TGTGCCAGCAGCCCTAGGGCTGTTTACACAGATACGCAGTATTTT
>.|TRBJ2-4|TRBV5-1|.
CASSLGAESRNIQYF
TGCGCCAGCAGCTTGGGAGCGGAGTCTCGAAACATTCAGTACTTC
>TRBD1|TRBJ2-7|TRBV7-2|.
CASSSRPGQGRYEQYF
TGTGCCAGCAGCTCGCGTCCGGGACAGGGGAGGTACGAGCAGTACTTC
>TRBD2|TRBJ2-7|TRBV27|.
CASSLSLLAGPYEQYF
TGTGCCAGCAGTTTATCGTTACTAGCGGGACCCTACGAGCAGTACTTC
>.|TRBJ2-4|TRBV30|.
CAWSDPGQVNIQYF
TGTGCCTGGAGTGACCCCGGCCAGGTAAACATTCAGTACTTC
>TRBD1|TRBJ1-3|TRBV4-3|.
CASSQESGTGAGNTIYF
TGCGCCAGCAGCCAGGAATCCGGGACAGGGGCTGGAAACACCATATATTTT
>.|TRBJ2-3|TRBV2|.
CASSDRGGRGDTQYF
TGTGCCAGCAGTGACAGGGGTGGGAGAGGAGATACGCAGTATTTT
>.|TRBJ2-1|TRBV6-6|.
CASSYKGEQFF
TGTGCCAGCAGTTACAAGGGAGAGCAGTTCTTC
>TRBD1|TRBJ2-7|TRBV5-1|.
CASSPGQGDSYEQYF
TGCGCCAGCAGCCCCGGACAGGGGGACTCCTACGAGCAGTACTTC
>.|TRBJ2-3|TRBV19|.
CASSIWEDTQYF
TGTGCCAGTAGTATTTGGGAAGATACGCAGTATTTT
>TRBD1|TRBJ1-6|TRBV2|.
CASGGQGNSPLHF
TGTGCCAGCGGAGGACAGGGAAATTCACCCCTCCACTTT
>.|TRBJ1-1|TRBV9|few
CASSVNLNTEAFF
TGTGCCAGCAGCGTAAACCTGAACACTGAAGCTTTCTTT
>TRBD2|TRBJ2-7|TRBV5-1|.
CASSLVLAGGPSYEQYF
TGCGCCAGCAGCTTGGTGCTAGCGGGAGGTCCCTCCTACGAGCAGTACTTC
>TRBD2|TRBJ2-5|TRBV4-1|few
CASSQEGTSLETQYF
TGCGCCAGCAGCCAAGAGGGGACTAGCCTTGAGACCCAGTACTTC
>.|TRBJ2-5|TRBV9|.
CASSPRLDHQETQYF
TGTGCCAGCAGCCCCCGCCTGGACCATCAAGAGACCCAGTACTTC
>.|TRBJ2-3|TRBV12-5|.
CASGSAGTDTQYF
TGTGCTAGTGGTTCCGCCGGCACAGATACGCAGTATTTT
>TRBD1|TRBJ1-1|TRBV5-1|.
CASSFTGGDAEAFF
TGCGCCAGCAGCTTTACAGGGGGTGACGCTGAAGCTTTCTTT
>.|TRBJ2-3|TRBV7-2|.
CASSLASTDTQYF
TGTGCCAGCAGCTTGGCCAGCACAGATACGCAGTATTTT
>TRBD1|TRBJ2-3|TRBV2|.
CASRGRGDTQYF
TGTGCCAGCAGGGGCAGGGGGGATACGCAGTATTTT